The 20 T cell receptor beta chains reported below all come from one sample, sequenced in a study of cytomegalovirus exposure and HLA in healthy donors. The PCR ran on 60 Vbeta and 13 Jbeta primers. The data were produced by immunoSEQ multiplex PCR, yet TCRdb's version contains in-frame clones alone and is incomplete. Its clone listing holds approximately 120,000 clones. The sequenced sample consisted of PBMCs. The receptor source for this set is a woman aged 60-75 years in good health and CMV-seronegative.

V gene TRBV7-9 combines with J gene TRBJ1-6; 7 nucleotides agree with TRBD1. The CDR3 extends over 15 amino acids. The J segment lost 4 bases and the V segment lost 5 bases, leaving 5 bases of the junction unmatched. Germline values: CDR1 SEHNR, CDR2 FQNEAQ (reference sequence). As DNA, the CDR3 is TGTGCCAGCAGCGCGGGACAGCCGTATAATTCACCCCTCCACTTT. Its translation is CASSAGQPYNSPLHF.

Here the CDR3 DNA reads TGTGCCTGGAGTGGCCCCCTAACTGGCTACACCTTC. It yields the protein CAWSGPLTGYTF. The chain links TRBV30 to TRBJ1-2; D unclear. Germline values: CDR1 GTSNPN, CDR2 SVGIG (reference sequence). The CDR3 is 12 amino acids. V was pared by 1 base and J by 7 bases, with 10 bases between.

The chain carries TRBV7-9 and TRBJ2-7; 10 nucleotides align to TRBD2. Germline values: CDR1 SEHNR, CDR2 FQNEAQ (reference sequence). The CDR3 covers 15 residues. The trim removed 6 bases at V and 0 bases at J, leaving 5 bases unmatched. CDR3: CASRHSGGNSYEQYF. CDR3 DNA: TGTGCCAGCAGGCATAGCGGGGGGAACTCCTACGAGCAGTACTTC.

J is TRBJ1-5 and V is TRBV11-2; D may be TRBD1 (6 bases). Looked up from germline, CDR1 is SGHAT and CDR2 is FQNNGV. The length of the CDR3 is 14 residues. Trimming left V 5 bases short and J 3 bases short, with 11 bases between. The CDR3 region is CASSPGQFNQPQHF. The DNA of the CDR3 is TGTGCCAGCAGCCCCGGACAGTTCAATCAGCCCCAGCATTTT.

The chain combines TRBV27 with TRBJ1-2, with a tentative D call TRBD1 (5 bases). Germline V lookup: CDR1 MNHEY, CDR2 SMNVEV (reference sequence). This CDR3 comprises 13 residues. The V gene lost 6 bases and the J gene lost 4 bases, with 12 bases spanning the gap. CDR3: CASSPTGPYGYTF. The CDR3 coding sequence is TGTGCCAGCAGCCCCACAGGCCCCTATGGCTACACCTTC.

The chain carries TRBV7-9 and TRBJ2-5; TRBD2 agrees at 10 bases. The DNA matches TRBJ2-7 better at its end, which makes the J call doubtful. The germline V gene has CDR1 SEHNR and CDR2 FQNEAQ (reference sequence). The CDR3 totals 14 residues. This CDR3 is CASSSSGGSYEQYF. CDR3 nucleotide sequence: TGTGCCAGCAGCTCTAGCGGGGGCTCCTACGAGCAGTACTTC.

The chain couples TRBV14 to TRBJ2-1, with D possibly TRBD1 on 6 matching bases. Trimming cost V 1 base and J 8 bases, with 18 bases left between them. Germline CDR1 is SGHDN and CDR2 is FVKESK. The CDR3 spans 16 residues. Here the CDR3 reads CASSQAWGQNPDEQFF. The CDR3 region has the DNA TGTGCCAGCAGCCAAGCGTGGGGGCAAAATCCCGATGAGCAGTTCTTC.

The CDR3 sequence is CASSNLAGAPQATDTQYF. CDR3 nucleotides: TGTGCCAGCAGTAACCTAGCGGGGGCACCCCAAGCCACAGATACGCAGTATTTT. The rearrangement links TRBV7-9 to TRBJ2-3; TRBD2 matches at 10 bases. Per germline, CDR1 SEHNR and CDR2 FQNEAQ (reference sequence). Trimming at V came to 6 bases and at J to 2 bases, leaving 14 bases not matched to a gene. This CDR3 region has 18 residues. Full variable domain (missing parts from reference TRBV7-9 and TRBJ2-3): DTGVSQNPRHKITKRGQNVTFRCDPISEHNRLYWYRQTLGQGPEFLTYFQNEAQLEKSRLLSDRFSAERPKGSFSTLEIQRTEQGDSAMYLCASSNLAGAPQATDTQYFGPGTRLTVL.

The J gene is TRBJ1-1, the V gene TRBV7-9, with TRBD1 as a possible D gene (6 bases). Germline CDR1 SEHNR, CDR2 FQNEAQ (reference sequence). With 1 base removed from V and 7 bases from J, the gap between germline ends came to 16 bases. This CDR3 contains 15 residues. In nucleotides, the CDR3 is TGTGCCAGCAGCTTAGAAGGGACACGGTGGGATGAAGCTTTCTTT. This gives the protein CASSLEGTRWDEAFF.

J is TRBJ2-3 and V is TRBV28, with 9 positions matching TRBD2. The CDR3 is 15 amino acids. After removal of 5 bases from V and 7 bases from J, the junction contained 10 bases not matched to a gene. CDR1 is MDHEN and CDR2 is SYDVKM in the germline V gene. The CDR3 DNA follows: TGTGCCAGCAGTCCACCGGGACTAGCTCGGAATACGCAGTATTTT. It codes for CASSPPGLARNTQYF.

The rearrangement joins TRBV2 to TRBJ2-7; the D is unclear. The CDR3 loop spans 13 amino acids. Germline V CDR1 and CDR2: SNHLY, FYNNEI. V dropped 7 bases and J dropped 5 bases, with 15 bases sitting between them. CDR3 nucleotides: TGTGCCAGCAAGGAGTCAGTTAATGACGAGCAGTACTTC. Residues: CASKESVNDEQYF.

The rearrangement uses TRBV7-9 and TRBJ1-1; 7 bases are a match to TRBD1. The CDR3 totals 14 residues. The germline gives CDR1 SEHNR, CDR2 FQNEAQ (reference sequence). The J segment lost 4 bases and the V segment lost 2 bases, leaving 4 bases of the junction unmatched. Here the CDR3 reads CASSLSAGGTEAFF. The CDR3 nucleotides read TGTGCCAGCAGCTTATCGGCAGGGGGCACTGAAGCTTTCTTT.

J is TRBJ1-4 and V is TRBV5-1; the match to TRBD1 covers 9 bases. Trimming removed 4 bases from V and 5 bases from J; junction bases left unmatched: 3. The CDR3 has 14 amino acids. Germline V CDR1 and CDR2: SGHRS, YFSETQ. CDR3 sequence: CASSAQGANEKLFF. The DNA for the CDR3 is TGCGCCAGCAGCGCACAGGGGGCCAATGAAAAACTGTTTTTT.

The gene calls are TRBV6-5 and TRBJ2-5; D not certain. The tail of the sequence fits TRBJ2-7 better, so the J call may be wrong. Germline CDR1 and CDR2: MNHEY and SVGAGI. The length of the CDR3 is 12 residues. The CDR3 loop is CASRGNSYEQYF. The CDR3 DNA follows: TGTGCCAGCAGGGGCAATTCCTACGAGCAGTACTTC.

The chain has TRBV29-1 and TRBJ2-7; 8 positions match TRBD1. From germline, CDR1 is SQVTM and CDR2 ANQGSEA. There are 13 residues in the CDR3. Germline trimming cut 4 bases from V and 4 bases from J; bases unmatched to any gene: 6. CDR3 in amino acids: CSVVLQGAYEQYF. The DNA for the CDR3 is TGCAGCGTTGTCCTTCAGGGGGCATACGAGCAGTACTTC.

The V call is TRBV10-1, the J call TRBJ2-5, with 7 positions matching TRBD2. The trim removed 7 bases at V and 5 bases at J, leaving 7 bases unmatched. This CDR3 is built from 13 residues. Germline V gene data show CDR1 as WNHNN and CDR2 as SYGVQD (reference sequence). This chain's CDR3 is CASNGRVGETQYF. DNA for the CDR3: TGCGCCAGCAATGGGAGGGTTGGGGAGACCCAGTACTTC.

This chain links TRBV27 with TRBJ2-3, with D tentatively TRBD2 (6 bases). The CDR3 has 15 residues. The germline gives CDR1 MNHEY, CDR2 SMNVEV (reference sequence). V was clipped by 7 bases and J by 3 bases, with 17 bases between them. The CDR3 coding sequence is TGTGCCAGCACCCAAAGGAGGGGCGCGACAGATACGCAGTATTTT. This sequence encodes CASTQRRGATDTQYF.

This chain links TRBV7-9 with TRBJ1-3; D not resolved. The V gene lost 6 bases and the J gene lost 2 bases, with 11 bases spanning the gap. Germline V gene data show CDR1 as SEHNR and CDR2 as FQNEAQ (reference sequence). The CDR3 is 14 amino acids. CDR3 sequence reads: CASRHREPGNTIYF. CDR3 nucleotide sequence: TGTGCCAGCAGGCACCGGGAGCCTGGAAACACCATATATTTT.

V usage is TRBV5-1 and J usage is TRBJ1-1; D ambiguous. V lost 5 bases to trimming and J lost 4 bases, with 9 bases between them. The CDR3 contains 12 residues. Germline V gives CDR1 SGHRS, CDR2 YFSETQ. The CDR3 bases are TGCGCCAGCAGTTTTGACACCACTGAAGCTTTCTTT. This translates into CASSFDTTEAFF.

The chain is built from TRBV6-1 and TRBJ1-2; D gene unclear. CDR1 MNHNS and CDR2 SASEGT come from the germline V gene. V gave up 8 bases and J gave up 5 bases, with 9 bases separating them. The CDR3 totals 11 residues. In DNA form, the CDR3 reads TGTGCCAGCTCCGAGAGTTATGGCTACACCTTC. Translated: CASSESYGYTF.